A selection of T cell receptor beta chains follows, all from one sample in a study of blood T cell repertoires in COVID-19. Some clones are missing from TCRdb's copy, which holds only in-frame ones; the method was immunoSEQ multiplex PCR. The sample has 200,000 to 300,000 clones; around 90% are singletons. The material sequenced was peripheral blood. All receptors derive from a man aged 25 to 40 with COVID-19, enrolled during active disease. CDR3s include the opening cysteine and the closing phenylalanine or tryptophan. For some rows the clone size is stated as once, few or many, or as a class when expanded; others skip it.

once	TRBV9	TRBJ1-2	CASSVAQGISGYTF
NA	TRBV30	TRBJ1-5	CAWSLRQGNQPQHF
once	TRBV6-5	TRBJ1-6	CASSLGQLNSPLHF
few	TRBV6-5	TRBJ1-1	CASSPRDRTNTEAFF
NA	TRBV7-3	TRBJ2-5	CASSLRAGGQETQYF
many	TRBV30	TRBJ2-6	CAWTRDRVSSGANVLTF
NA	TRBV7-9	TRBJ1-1	CASSLALAYWRTEAFF
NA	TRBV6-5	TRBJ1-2	CASSLGTGEDGYTF
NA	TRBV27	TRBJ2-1	CASSFFIGEPKLYNEQFF
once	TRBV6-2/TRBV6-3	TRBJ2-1	CASSYYRGGSSYNEQFF
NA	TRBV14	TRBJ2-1	CASSQKRNYNEQFF
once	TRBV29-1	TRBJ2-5	CSAPSGGGETQYF
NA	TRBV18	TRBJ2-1	CASSPIAGGPGEQFF
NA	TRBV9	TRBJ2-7	CASSGGQGATYEQYF
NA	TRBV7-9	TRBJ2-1	CASSQSGVTYNEQFF
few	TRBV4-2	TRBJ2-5	CASSRHTSGGLRQETQYF
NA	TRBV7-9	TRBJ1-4	CASSLPVGKLFF
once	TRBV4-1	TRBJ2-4	CASSQEPGGLAKNIQYF
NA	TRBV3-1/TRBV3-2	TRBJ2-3	CASSQDPGGLDTQYF
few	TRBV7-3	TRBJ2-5	CASSPLAGAQETQYF
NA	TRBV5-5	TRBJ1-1	CASSLVAGGNTEAFF
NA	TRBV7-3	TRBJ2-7	CASSPGQGEGEQYF
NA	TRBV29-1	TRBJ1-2	CSVRDTYGYTF
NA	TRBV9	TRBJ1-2	CASSSTRTTPTGGYTF
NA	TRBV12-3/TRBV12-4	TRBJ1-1	CASSPLTEAFF
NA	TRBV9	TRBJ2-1	CASSVEVGDSLNEQFF
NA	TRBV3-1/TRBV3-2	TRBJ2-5	CASSQGTSGGQETQYF
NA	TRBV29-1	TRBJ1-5	CSVKDSYNQPQHF
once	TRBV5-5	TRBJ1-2	CASSLGHHINYGYTF
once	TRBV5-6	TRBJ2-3	CASSPGGGTDTQYF
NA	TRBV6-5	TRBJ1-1	CASSYSQGEAFF
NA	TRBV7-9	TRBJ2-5	CASSFRTSGGLLQETQYF
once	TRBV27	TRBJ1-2	CASSFRTGDGYTF
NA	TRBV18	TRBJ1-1	CASSSGTGGPEAFF
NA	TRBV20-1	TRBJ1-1	CSAVQGAEAFF
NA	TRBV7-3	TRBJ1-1	CASSFGSNTEAFF
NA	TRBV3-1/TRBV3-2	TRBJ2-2	CASSQDWWGGTGELFF
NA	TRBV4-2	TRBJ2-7	CASSPNTGGTYEQYF
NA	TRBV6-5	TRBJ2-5	CASSSSGTLQETQYF
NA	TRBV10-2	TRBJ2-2	CASSDVAVVTGELFF
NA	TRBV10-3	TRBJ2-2	CAISEQSGRGELFF
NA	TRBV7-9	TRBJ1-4	CASSPSYSQKLFF
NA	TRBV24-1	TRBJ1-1	CATSDRDRSTEAFF
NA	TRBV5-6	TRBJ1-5	CASSLQGVEDQPQHF
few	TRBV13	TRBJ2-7	CASSLNRGGEQYF
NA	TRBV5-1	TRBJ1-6	CASRTDRPNSPLHF
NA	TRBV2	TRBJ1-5	CASSEAITGNQPQHF
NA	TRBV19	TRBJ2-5	CASSPYLGAQETQYF
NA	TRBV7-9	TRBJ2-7	CASSLEGLTYEQYF
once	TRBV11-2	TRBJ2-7	CASSLVGGLRDEQYF
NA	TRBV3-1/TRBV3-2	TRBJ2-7	CASSQSLDRGSYEQYF
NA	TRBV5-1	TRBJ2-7	CASGPGGVGYEQYF
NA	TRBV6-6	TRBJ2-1	CASRFLASVNEQFF
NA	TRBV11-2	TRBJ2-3	CASSLGLADTDTQYF
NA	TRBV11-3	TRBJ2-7	CASSSRDRGDEQYF
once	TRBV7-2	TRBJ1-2	CASSFDEGYGYGYTF
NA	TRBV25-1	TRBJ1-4	CASSEMGRGTNEKLFF
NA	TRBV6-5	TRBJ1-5	CATSRGDGNQPQHF